This T cell receptor beta chain derives from a study of shared clonotypes between healthy human individuals. Profiled with immunoSEQ multiplex PCR; TCRdb holds only in-frame clones, not every one. The repertoire has roughly 2 million clones, about 95% of them found once; the top ten carry 0.13%. After removal of 2 bases from V and 7 bases from J, the junction contained 8 bases not matched to a gene. Germline CDR1 MNHNS, CDR2 SASEGT. This CDR3 is built from 16 residues. Recent vaccinations or acute infections were absent in the healthy HIV-negative adult donors. On this clone: What it recognizes is unknown.

General observations from the study: Sharing across four donors was highest in naive CD4 (around 5%) and lowest in memory CD8 (roughly 0.4%). For sorted subsets, rarefaction showed incomplete sequencing despite large depth. Relative to memory subsets, naive subsets generally showed larger estimated richness.

This sequence was found in a man between 18 and 29 years old in good health. The genes are TRBV6-1 and TRBJ1-6; 7 positions agree with TRBD1. Specimen: naive CD4+ T cells sorted from blood. Stated subset: CD45RA+ positively selected. The CDR3: CASSERRDRKNSPLHF. The CDR3 nucleotides are TGTGCCAGCAGTGAACGACGGGACAGAAAAAATTCACCCCTCCACTTT.